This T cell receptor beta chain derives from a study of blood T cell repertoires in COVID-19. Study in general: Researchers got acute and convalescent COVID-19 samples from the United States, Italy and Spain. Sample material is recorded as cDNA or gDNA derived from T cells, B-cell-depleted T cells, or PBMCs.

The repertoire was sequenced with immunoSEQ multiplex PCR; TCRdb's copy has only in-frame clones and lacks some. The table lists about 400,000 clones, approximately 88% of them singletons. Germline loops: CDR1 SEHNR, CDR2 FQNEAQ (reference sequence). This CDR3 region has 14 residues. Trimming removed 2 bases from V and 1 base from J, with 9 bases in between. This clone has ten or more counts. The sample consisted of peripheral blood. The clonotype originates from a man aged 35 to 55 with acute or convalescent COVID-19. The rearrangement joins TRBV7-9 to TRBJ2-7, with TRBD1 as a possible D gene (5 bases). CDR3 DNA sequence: TGTGCCAGCAGCTTATCTAGGGGATCCTACGAGCAGTACTTC. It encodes CASSLSRGSYEQYF.